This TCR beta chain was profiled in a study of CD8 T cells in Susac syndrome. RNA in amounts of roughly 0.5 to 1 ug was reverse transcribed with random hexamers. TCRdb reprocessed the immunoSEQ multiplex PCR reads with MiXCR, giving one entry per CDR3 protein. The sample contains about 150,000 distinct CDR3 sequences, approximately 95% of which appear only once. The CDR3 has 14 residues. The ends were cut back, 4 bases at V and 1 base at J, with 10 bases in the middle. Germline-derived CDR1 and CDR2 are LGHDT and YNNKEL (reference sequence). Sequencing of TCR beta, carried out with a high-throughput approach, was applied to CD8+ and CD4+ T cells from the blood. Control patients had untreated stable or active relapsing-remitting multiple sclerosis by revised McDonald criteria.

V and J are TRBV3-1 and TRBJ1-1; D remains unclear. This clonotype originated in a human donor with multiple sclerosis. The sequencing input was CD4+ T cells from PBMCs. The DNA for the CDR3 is TGTGCCAGCAGCCCCACGTGGGGGAACACTGAAGCTTTCTTT. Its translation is CASSPTWGNTEAFF.